These 23 T cell receptor beta chains were sequenced from one sample in a study of patients and donors after allogeneic stem cell transplantation. In TCRdb, the RT-PCR reads were re-called with MiXCR into one record per CDR3 protein. The sample shows about a million distinct CDR3 sequences, roughly 17% of them seen only once. The sample comprised blood, either unsorted or a sorted T cell fraction (not recorded which). Receptors originate from a human donor who was either an allogeneic HSCT recipient or a stem cell or donor lymphocyte infusion donor (not recorded which). It is not recorded whose cells these are; they may come from a transplant donor.

This clonotype has more than one count but fewer than ten. The chain has TRBV7-9 and TRBJ2-7, with a weak D call TRBD1 (6 bases). V lost 3 bases and J 3 bases, leaving 9 bases between the germline ends. From germline, CDR1 is SEHNR and CDR2 FQNEAQ (reference sequence). The CDR3 runs 13 residues. The CDR3 sequence is CASSFGQIYEQYF. The CDR3 DNA follows: TGTGCCAGCAGCTTTGGACAGATCTACGAGCAGTACTTC.

This clonotype appeared a few times. The chain has TRBV11-1 and TRBJ2-7, with 8 bases that match TRBD2. The trim removed 0 bases at V and 0 bases at J, leaving 13 bases unmatched. The CDR3 sequence is 19 residues long. CDR1 is SGHAT, CDR2 FQDESV, per germline (reference sequence). CDR3 in amino acids: CASSLAGRIAGRSSYEQYF. CDR3 DNA: TGTGCCAGCAGCTTAGCGGGGAGAATAGCGGGAAGGAGCTCCTACGAGCAGTACTTC.

V is TRBV20-1 and J is TRBJ2-7; D gene unclear. Germline V gives CDR1 DFQATT, CDR2 SNEGSKA (reference sequence). The length of the CDR3 is 11 residues. V lost 8 bases and J 1 base, leaving 9 bases between the germline ends. As DNA, the CDR3 is TGCAGTACCCAGGATTCCTACGAGCAGTACTTC. Amino acid sequence: CSTQDSYEQYF.

CDR3 region: CASSQGSGPYEQYF. The CDR3 nucleotides are TGTGCCAGCAGCCAAGGTTCGGGTCCCTACGAGCAGTACTTC. The chain is built from TRBV3-1 and TRBJ2-7; D is ambiguous. V lost 1 base to trimming and J lost 2 bases, with 9 bases between them. The CDR3 runs 14 residues. Germline CDR1 LGHDT, CDR2 YNNKEL (reference sequence).

V gene TRBV27 combines with J gene TRBJ1-1; the D gene is possibly TRBD1 (6 bases). Germline V CDR1 and CDR2: MNHEY, SMNVEV (reference sequence). Trimming removed 3 bases at V and 7 bases at J, with 12 bases between. This CDR3 region has 13 residues. CDR3 DNA sequence: TGTGCCAGCAGTTTCGAACAGGGATATGAAGCTTTCTTT. Translation gives CASSFEQGYEAFF.

The gene calls are TRBV6-1 and TRBJ2-7, with D possibly matching TRBD1 (6 bases). There are 14 residues in the CDR3. CDR1 is MNHNS and CDR2 is SASEGT in the germline V gene. V lost 4 bases and J lost 6, with 16 bases in between. CDR3 sequence (DNA): TGTGCCAGCAGTGGTGGGGGCTTGGCTGGCGAGCAGTACTTC. As protein: CASSGGGLAGEQYF.

This clonotype was counted ten times or more. This chain uses TRBV27 with TRBJ2-7, with no clear D. V shed 5 bases and J shed 5 bases, with 10 bases lying between them. Per germline, CDR1 MNHEY and CDR2 SMNVEV (reference sequence). The CDR3 has 12 residues. CDR3 DNA sequence: TGTGCCAGCAGTCCATCCGGAAACGAGCAGTACTTC. It codes for CASSPSGNEQYF.

The chain combines TRBV2 with TRBJ2-2; tentative D call: TRBD1 (5 bases). V was cut by 6 bases and J by 10 bases, with 15 bases left in between. The CDR3 has 13 amino acids. Germline V gives CDR1 SNHLY, CDR2 FYNNEI. The CDR3 region is CASRSRARVELFF. CDR3 nucleotides: TGTGCCAGCAGGAGCAGGGCAAGGGTGGAGCTGTTTTTT.

A few counts support this clonotype. The V and J genes are TRBV25-1 and TRBJ2-5, with TRBD1 identical over 7 bases. CDR1 is MGHDK, CDR2 SYGVNS, per germline. The CDR3 runs to 15 residues. The J segment lost 4 bases and the V segment lost 3 bases, leaving 8 bases of the junction unmatched. The CDR3 DNA follows: TGTGCCAGCAGTGACCTTTCTGGACAGGTAGAGACCCAGTACTTC. Translating gives CASSDLSGQVETQYF.

CDR3 nucleotide sequence: TGTGCCAGCAAGCGGGACAGCCAAGAGACCCAGTACTTC. Its translation: CASKRDSQETQYF. The chain couples TRBV2 to TRBJ2-5; TRBD1 or TRBD2 may be the D gene (7 bases each). This CDR3 comprises 13 residues. V was trimmed by 7 bases and J by 1 base, leaving 10 bases between them. CDR1 is SNHLY and CDR2 is FYNNEI in the germline V gene.

This clonotype was detected many times. This sequence joins TRBV20-1 and TRBJ2-1; 9 bases are a match to TRBD2. After removal of 2 bases from V and 7 bases from J, the junction contained 12 bases not matched to a gene. CDR3 length: 16 residues. Germline values: CDR1 DFQATT, CDR2 SNEGSKA (reference sequence). This CDR3 reads CSARQNLAGAANEQFF. The CDR3 DNA is TGCAGTGCTAGACAAAACTTAGCGGGAGCTGCTAATGAGCAGTTCTTC.

This clonotype was picked up a small number of times. The chain recombines TRBV6-1 with TRBJ1-2; 9 nucleotides line up with TRBD1. The V gene's germline CDR1 is MNHNS and CDR2 SASEGT. V shed 0 bases, J shed 8 bases, and the junction held 10 bases outside the gene matches. The CDR3 contains 16 residues. The chain's CDR3 is CASSEATLGQGYGYTF. CDR3 DNA: TGTGCCAGCAGTGAAGCGACGCTGGGACAGGGTTACGGCTACACCTTC.

At least ten counts were recorded for this clonotype. The V and J genes are TRBV12-3 or TRBV12-4 and TRBJ2-3, with 9 bases matching TRBD2. The ends lost 7 bases at V and 5 bases at J; junction bases unmatched: 13. The CDR3 totals 16 residues. In DNA, the CDR3 is TGTGCCAGCACCCCAGGGGCGGGGGGGCCTAGAGATACGCAGTATTTT. It is translated as CASTPGAGGPRDTQYF.

The sample holds many counts of this clonotype. CDR3 sequence (DNA): TGCGCCAGCAGCTTGATACCGGGACAGGGGACCTACGAGCAGTACTTC. It translates to CASSLIPGQGTYEQYF. The rearrangement uses TRBV5-1 and TRBJ2-7; 10 bases are a match to TRBD1. The CDR3 loop spans 16 amino acids. J was trimmed by 2 bases and V by 1 base; bases with no gene match: 6. Germline V CDR1 and CDR2: SGHRS, YFSETQ.

The table lists this clonotype with many counts. The chain combines TRBV2 with TRBJ2-7; D is perhaps TRBD2 (7 bases). Germline-derived CDR1 and CDR2 are SNHLY and FYNNEI. This CDR3 region has 14 residues. V was pared by 6 bases and J by 0 bases, with 12 bases between. CDR3 region: CASSGGGSSYEQYF. In DNA, the CDR3 is TGTGCCAGCAGCGGGGGCGGGAGCTCCTACGAGCAGTACTTC. Full variable domain (rest looked up from reference TRBV2 and TRBJ2-7): EPEVTQTPSHQVTQMGQEVILRCVPISNHLYFYWYRQILGQKVEFLVSFYNNEISEKSEIFDDQFSVERPDGSNFTLKIRSTKLEDSAMYFCASSGGGSSYEQYFGPGTRLTVT.

The chain links TRBV12-3 or TRBV12-4 to TRBJ1-2, with D perhaps matching TRBD1 (5 bases). V was shortened by 3 bases and J by 4 bases, with 18 bases between the two germline ends. This CDR3 contains 16 residues. This chain's CDR3 is CASSLTPSGTPYGYTF. The CDR3 DNA reads TGTGCCAGCAGTTTGACCCCCAGCGGGACCCCCTATGGCTACACCTTC.

This clonotype showed up many times. The rearrangement links TRBV20-1 to TRBJ2-1, with TRBD2 matching over 8 bases. There are 14 residues in the CDR3. The trim removed 4 bases at V and 6 bases at J, leaving 8 bases unmatched. Germline V gene sequence: CDR1 DFQATT, CDR2 SNEGSKA (reference sequence). CDR3 residues: CSATLSGISNEQFF. The CDR3 DNA reads as TGCAGTGCTACCCTTAGCGGGATCTCCAATGAGCAGTTCTTC.

The sample holds a few counts of this clonotype. This chain links TRBV11-2 with TRBJ2-1; 11 nucleotides line up with TRBD2. Trimming took 1 base from V and 4 from J; bases not matched to a gene: 6. CDR1 is SGHAT and CDR2 is FQNNGV in the germline V gene. The CDR3 is 17 amino acids. This chain's CDR3 is CASSLAVGTSGYNEQFF. Here the CDR3 DNA reads TGTGCCAGCAGCTTAGCTGTTGGGACTAGCGGTTACAATGAGCAGTTCTTC.

The V call is TRBV10-3, the J call TRBJ2-3; TRBD1 is a possible D gene (7 bases). Trimming pared 11 bases from V and 2 bases from J, leaving 14 bases between. The CDR3 is 13 amino acids. Germline CDR1 and CDR2: ENHRY and SYGVKD. DNA for the CDR3: TGTGCCCAGGGGGTAGCGGACACAGATACGCAGTATTTT. Its translation is CAQGVADTDTQYF.

This clonotype has ten or more counts. This chain joins TRBV12-3 or TRBV12-4 and TRBJ2-7; 8 bases line up with TRBD2. The CDR3 has 15 amino acids. The ends lost 5 bases at V and 4 bases at J; junction bases unmatched: 10. CDR3 sequence reads: CASSISGSRLYEQYF. CDR3 in DNA: TGTGCCAGCAGTATAAGCGGGAGTCGGTTGTACGAGCAGTACTTC.

This clonotype was seen a few times. V is TRBV7-9 and J is TRBJ2-7, with TRBD1 identical over 11 bases. CDR1 is SEHNR, CDR2 FQNEAQ, per germline (reference sequence). The CDR3 contains 14 residues. Germline trimming cut 3 bases from V and 5 bases from J; bases unmatched to any gene: 3. CDR3 nucleotides: TGTGCCAGCAGCTTGGGACAGGGGGACCACGAGCAGTACTTC. Protein: CASSLGQGDHEQYF.

The genes are TRBV12-3 or TRBV12-4 and TRBJ2-7; tentative D call: TRBD2 (5 bases). The V end was cut by 8 bases, the J end by 0 bases, with 20 bases between. This CDR3 is 16 amino acids long. The CDR3 DNA reads TGTGCCAGCGGGCGGAGCGGAGCGTCGGACTCCTACGAGCAGTACTTC. This sequence encodes CASGRSGASDSYEQYF.

The genes are TRBV20-1 and TRBJ2-3; 8 bases are shared with TRBD1. The CDR3 covers 14 residues. Trimming removed 6 bases from V and 2 bases from J; junction bases left unmatched: 7. Germline V gives CDR1 DFQATT, CDR2 SNEGSKA (reference sequence). The CDR3 spells CSARRTGNTDTQYF. The CDR3 bases are TGCAGTGCCCGACGGACAGGGAACACAGATACGCAGTATTTT.